This T cell receptor beta chain originates from a study of identical twins. Unique molecular identifiers were present on the cDNA, and a universal primer site came from template switching. MiXCR, run by TCRdb on the 5' RACE reads, gives a single entry per CDR3 protein. The profile shows 510,000 or so distinct CDR3 sequences, roughly 15% of them singletons. CDR1 MNHNS and CDR2 SASEGT come from the germline V gene. V dropped 5 bases and J dropped 7; count of bases not matched to a gene: 4. The CDR3 length is 14 residues. The sample was also linked to a second study, of yellow fever vaccine responses in identical twins.

The V call is TRBV6-1, the J call TRBJ1-5; 11 bases fit TRBD1. The sequencing input was CD4+ T cells sorted from blood. The TCR sequence derives from a woman aged 18-30 years in good health. In nucleotides, the CDR3 is TGTGCCAGCAGTCCCGGGACAGGGGGGCAGCCCCAGCATTTT. It encodes CASSPGTGGQPQHF.